One and the same sample provided the 8 T cell receptor beta chains below, sequenced in a study of regulatory T cells in long-lasting Graves disease. Researchers made TCR beta libraries by using iRepertoire HTBI primers and running Arm-PCR on CDR3 regions. TCRdb itself ran the multiplex PCR reads through MiXCR, one entry per CDR3 protein. The data contain around 400,000 distinct CDR3 sequences, approximately 22% of them seen just once; the ten biggest clones take up around an eighth. Time point indicated: persistent/refractory GD, antithyroid drugs over 5 years with positive TRAb. Isolated PBMC RNA provided the starting material for the TCR library. Material: peripheral blood mononuclear cells (PBMCs), obtained when the disease was refractory, from a patient treated with antithyroid drugs. Receptors were obtained from a female donor with Graves disease.

This clonotype was seen many times. V and J are TRBV7-8 and TRBJ2-7; a possible D gene is TRBD2 (5 bases). Germline loops: CDR1 SGHVS, CDR2 FQNEAQ. The CDR3 has 16 residues. V was pared by 1 base and J by 3 bases, with 16 bases between. CDR3 protein: CASSLGIGRTYYEQYF. CDR3 sequence (DNA): TGTGCCAGCAGCTTAGGTATAGGGAGAACCTACTACGAGCAGTACTTC.

Ten or more counts support this clonotype. CDR3 sequence: CASSGHPGTGYEQYF. CDR3 bases: TGTGCCAGCAGTGGCCACCCCGGGACAGGATACGAGCAGTACTTC. The genes are TRBV28 and TRBJ2-7, with TRBD1 matching 8 bases. The CDR3 consists of 15 residues. Germline CDR1 is MDHEN and CDR2 is SYDVKM. V lost 5 bases to trimming and J lost 4 bases; unmatched junction nucleotides: 10.

This clonotype was seen many times. This sequence joins TRBV6-1 and TRBJ1-2; D unclear. Germline assignment: CDR1 MNHNS and CDR2 SASEGT. The CDR3 runs to 16 residues. The V end was cut by 2 bases, the J end by 4 bases, with 17 bases between. The CDR3 DNA is TGTGCCAGCAGTGAATACACTAGTACAGTACCCTATGGCTACACCTTC. As protein: CASSEYTSTVPYGYTF.

This clonotype was detected a few times. V is TRBV5-1 and J is TRBJ2-5; D is ambiguous. The V gene's germline CDR1 is SGHRS and CDR2 YFSETQ. Deletions cut 5 bases from V and 5 bases from J, with 13 bases between. This CDR3 is built from 13 residues. CDR3 in DNA: TGCGCCAGCAGTACCCCACCTCGCGAGACCCAGTACTTC. This sequence encodes CASSTPPRETQYF. Supplemented by reference TRBV5-1 and TRBJ2-5, the full variable domain reads KAGVTQTPRYLIKTRGQQVTLSCSPISGHRSVSWYQQTPGQGLQFLFEYFSETQRNKGNFPGRFSGRQFSNSRSEMNVSTLELGDSALYLCASSTPPRETQYFGPGTRLLVL.

This clonotype came up many times. V and J are TRBV28 and TRBJ1-4; tentatively, D is TRBD1 (5 bases). CDR1 and CDR2 (germline): MDHEN, SYDVKM. V was cut by 3 bases and J by 8 bases, with 13 bases left in between. The CDR3 has 14 residues. The CDR3, as DNA: TGTGCCAGCAGTTTCCCGGGGGGTAGAGAAAAACTGTTTTTT. Translating it yields CASSFPGGREKLFF.

Only a few counts were recorded for this clonotype. The V and J genes are TRBV18 and TRBJ2-2; no clear D. Per the germline V gene, CDR1 is KGHSH and CDR2 is LQKENI. This CDR3 region has 14 residues. Trimming cost V 5 bases and J 1 base, with 8 bases left between them. For the CDR3, the DNA is TGTGCCAGCTCATCAACATGGAACACCGGGGAGCTGTTTTTT. This translates into CASSSTWNTGELFF.

The sample holds one count of this clonotype. Possible read error: a much larger clone is one base away. Likely a read error: the CDR3 ends without its conserved phenylalanine or tryptophan. The genes are TRBV10-3 and TRBJ2-7; D might be TRBD1 or TRBD2, each matching 5 bases. With 4 bases removed from V and 0 bases from J, the gap between germline ends came to 10 bases. The CDR3 is made up of 14 amino acids. CDR1 is ENHRY and CDR2 is SYGVKD in the germline V gene. The CDR3 DNA reads as TGTGCCATCAGTGTTGGGGGAAGCTCCTACGAGCAGTACCTC. Amino acids: CAISVGGSSYEQYL.

This chain connects TRBV9 to TRBJ2-2; unclear D gene. V was trimmed by 4 bases and J by 1 base, leaving 11 bases between them. In germline, CDR1 is SGDLS, CDR2 YYNGEE. The CDR3 length is 15 residues. The CDR3 sequence is CASSPRDQNTGELFF. The CDR3 nucleotides read TGTGCCAGCAGCCCACGAGACCAGAACACCGGGGAGCTGTTTTTT.